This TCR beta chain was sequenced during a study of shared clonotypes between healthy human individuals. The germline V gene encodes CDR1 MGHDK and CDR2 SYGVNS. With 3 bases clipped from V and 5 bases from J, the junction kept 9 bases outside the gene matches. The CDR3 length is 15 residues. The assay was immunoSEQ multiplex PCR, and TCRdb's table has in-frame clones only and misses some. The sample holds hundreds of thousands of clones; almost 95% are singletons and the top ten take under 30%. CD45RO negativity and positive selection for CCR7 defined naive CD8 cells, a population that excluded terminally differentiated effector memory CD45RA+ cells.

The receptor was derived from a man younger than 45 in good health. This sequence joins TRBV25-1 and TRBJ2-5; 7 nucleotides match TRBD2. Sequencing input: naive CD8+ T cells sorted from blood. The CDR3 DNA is TGTGCCAGCAGTGATCATGCGGGAGTGGGGGAGACCCAGTACTTC. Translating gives CASSDHAGVGETQYF.